This entry is about one TCR beta chain. This sample was taken from a study of blood T cell repertoires in COVID-19. Study-level background: In each case, the material was cDNA or gDNA derived from T cells, B-cell-depleted T cells, or PBMCs.

In the original processing: It was from reference gene primer amplification that nucleated cell counts were estimated. Sequenced by immunoSEQ multiplex PCR; TCRdb stores in-frame clones only, minus some. The DNA was the basis for D and trimming; V, J and clone size are from that table. The data show 90,000 to 110,000 clones, about 86% seen once. The CDR3 loop spans 15 amino acids. Trimming pared 1 base from V and 7 bases from J, leaving 14 bases between. Germline V gene data show CDR1 as LGHDT and CDR2 as YNNKEL (reference sequence). The TCR was taken from a man of 80 years or more with acute or convalescent COVID-19. The chain employs TRBV3-1 (or the pseudogene TRBV3-2) and TRBJ1-5, with D maybe TRBD1 (6 bases). The sequenced sample was peripheral blood. The CDR3 bases are TGTGCCAGCAGCCAAGGACAGGCCCATCGACAGCCCCAGCATTTT. Translated, it gives CASSQGQAHRQPQHF.